Listed below are T cell receptor beta chains from one sample, sequenced in a study of T-cell memory formation after mild COVID-19. TCRdb re-analysed the 5' RACE reads in MiXCR, keeping a single row per CDR3 protein. The sample has about 350,000 distinct CDR3 sequences, under 30% seen once; the top ten hold roughly 14%. The source material was PBMCs or a T cell subset sorted from them (not recorded which). The source of these receptors is an adult woman who had mild COVID-19 (a few samples of this study predate the infection). Cell type and time point are not known. Each CDR3 is given with its conserved first and last residue. A D gene is named only where the DNA matches it firmly. Some rows mark clone size as missing; the rest say once, few, many or name a class of expanded clone.

size,J,V,D,DNA,CDR3
few,TRBJ2-5,TRBV5-1,NA,TGCGCCAGCAGGGTCGGTTCCGACCAGACCCAGTACTTC,CASRVGSDQTQYF
NA,TRBJ1-1,TRBV21-1,NA,TGTGCCAGCAGCAAAGAGGTCAGTCGGGGTTGCACTGAAGCTTTCTTT,CASSKEVSRGCTEAFF
NA,TRBJ2-2,TRBV24-1,NA,TGTGCCACCAGTGGTCCCGGAGGGACCGGGGAGCTGTTTTTT,CATSGPGGTGELFF
few,TRBJ1-4,TRBV4-3,NA,TGCGCCAGCAGCCACACTCTGACAGCCAGCTACGAAAAACTGTTTTTT,CASSHTLTASYEKLFF
NA,TRBJ2-3,TRBV5-1,NA,TGCGCCAGCAGTAGCAGGGACCCCAGAGGGGATACGCAGTATTTT,CASSSRDPRGDTQYF
few,TRBJ2-5,TRBV5-1,TRBD2,TGCGCCAGCAGCCCCGACTTTTATAGCGGGAGCCCACGGGAGACCCAGTACTTC,CASSPDFYSGSPRETQYF
NA,TRBJ2-3,TRBV5-6,NA,TGTGCCAGCAGCACCTTAGCGGCTAGCACAGATACGCAGTATTTT,CASSTLAASTDTQYF
NA,TRBJ2-7,TRBV3-1,TRBD1,TGTGCCAGCAGCCGTGACAGGGGGCGCTACGAGCAGTACTTC,CASSRDRGRYEQYF
NA,TRBJ2-5,TRBV29-1,TRBD2,TGCAGCGTTGAAGATTATAGCGGGGGGGCCCTAGAGACCCAGTACTTC,CSVEDYSGGALETQYF
NA,TRBJ2-2,TRBV28,TRBD1,TGTGCCAGCAGTTCCCCCTTTCAGGGGGCGTCGCCCCTGAACACCGGGGAGCTGTTTTTT,CASSSPFQGASPLNTGELFF
NA,TRBJ1-2,TRBV12-3/TRBV12-4,TRBD1,TGTGCCAGCAGCCGAACAGGGGACGCGGGCTATGGCTACACCTTC,CASSRTGDAGYGYTF
NA,TRBJ2-7,TRBV6-5,NA,TGTGCCAGCAGTTGGAAGCGGACCTACGAGCAGTACTTC,CASSWKRTYEQYF
NA,TRBJ2-3,TRBV19,TRBD2,TGTGCCAGTAGTAACCCCGGACTAGCTAGCTCAGATACGCAGTATTTT,CASSNPGLASSDTQYF
NA,TRBJ2-5,TRBV5-1,TRBD2,TGCGCCAGCAGCTTGGGGACTAGCGGGGGACCCCCCTGGGAGACCCAGTACTTC,CASSLGTSGGPPWETQYF
NA,TRBJ2-3,TRBV9,TRBD1,TGTGCCAGCAGCCCGAAAACCGGGACAGACTACACAGATACGCAGTATTTT,CASSPKTGTDYTDTQYF
few,TRBJ2-3,TRBV2,NA,TGTGCCAGCAGAATCGGAGGGGGCGCAGATACGCAGTATTTT,CASRIGGGADTQYF
few,TRBJ2-1,TRBV29-1,NA,TGCAGCGTTGGGCCTACAGGGAGATACAATGAGCAGTTCTTC,CSVGPTGRYNEQFF
NA,TRBJ2-1,TRBV11-2,TRBD2,TGTGCCAGCAGCTTAGATCCCCCTGCGGGGGGGCGGTACAATGAGCAGTTCTTC,CASSLDPPAGGRYNEQFF
NA,TRBJ2-6,TRBV5-1,NA,TGCGCCAGCAGCTCTAAGACAGAGTCTGGGGCCAACGTCCTGACTTTC,CASSSKTESGANVLTF
many,TRBJ1-1,TRBV20-1,TRBD1,TGCAGGGTGACAGGGGGCACTGAAGCTTTCTTT,CRVTGGTEAFF
NA,TRBJ2-7,TRBV2,NA,TGTGCCAGCAGTGACGTCAGAACCTACGAGCAGTACTTC,CASSDVRTYEQYF
few,TRBJ2-1,TRBV7-2,TRBD2,TGTGCCAGCAGCTCCCCCTTAGCGGGGGGGCGGGGTGAGCAGTTCTTC,CASSSPLAGGRGEQFF
few,TRBJ2-1,TRBV27,NA,TGTGCCAGCAGTTCTCAGGGTACCGGGCTTGGGCAGTTCTTC,CASSSQGTGLGQFF